These 26 T cell receptor beta chains originate from one sample sequenced in a study of radiation and T cells in renal cell carcinoma. Sequencing used immunoSEQ multiplex PCR; TCRdb keeps in-frame clones, though not all of them. The table shows 130,000 to 150,000 clones, with 86% occurring only once. Time point indicated: blood 4 weeks post-SBRT, at nephrectomy. Treatment specified: 15 Gy SBRT to primary tumor, nephrectomy 4 weeks later. The sample consisted of blood, taken from a patient whose treatment included radiotherapy and nephrectomy. These receptors all stem from a woman aged 45-59 years with renal cell carcinoma.

The chain recombines TRBV5-1 with TRBJ2-7; D remains ambiguous. The CDR3 extends over 13 amino acids. The germline V gene has CDR1 SGHRS and CDR2 YFSETQ. V was cut by 0 bases and J by 0 bases, with 4 bases left in between. CDR3 sequence reads: CASSLAASYEQYF. In DNA form, the CDR3 reads TGCGCCAGCAGCTTGGCAGCCTCCTACGAGCAGTACTTC.

The rearrangement uses TRBV19 and TRBJ1-5, with a possible D match to TRBD1 (6 bases). The ends were cut back, 8 bases at V and 0 bases at J, with 14 bases in the middle. The CDR3 spans 15 residues. The V gene's germline CDR1 is LNHDA and CDR2 SQIVND (reference sequence). The CDR3 coding sequence is TGTGCCAGTCGTACAGGGCCTTATAGCAATCAGCCCCAGCATTTT. This encodes CASRTGPYSNQPQHF. Filled out from reference TRBV19 and TRBJ1-5, the complete variable domain reads DGGITQSPKYLFRKEGQNVTLSCEQNLNHDAMYWYRQDPGQGLRLIYYSQIVNDFQKGDIAEGYSVSREKKESFPLTVTSAQKNPTAFYLCASRTGPYSNQPQHFGDGTRLSIL.

This clone was seen at least ten times. The chain has TRBV6-5 and TRBJ1-2; D is ambiguous. Trimming took 8 bases from V and 1 from J, leaving 14 bases between them. CDR3 length: 14 residues. Germline values: CDR1 MNHEY, CDR2 SVGAGI. Here the CDR3 DNA reads TGTGCCAGCGGGAGGAAGGGAAGTAACTATGGCTACACCTTC. Its protein product is CASGRKGSNYGYTF.

The V call is TRBV11-2, the J call TRBJ2-5; TRBD1 matches 9 bases. The CDR3 has 16 amino acids. Trimming took 1 base from V and 6 from J; bases not matched to a gene: 9. Germline values: CDR1 SGHAT, CDR2 FQNNGV. The CDR3 DNA is TGTGCCAGCAGCTTAGGGGACAGGGAACCCCCCAAGACCCAGTACTTC. Its protein product is CASSLGDREPPKTQYF.

The chain couples TRBV7-2 to TRBJ2-7; D not resolved. Germline V gene data show CDR1 as SGHTA and CDR2 as FQGNSA. V was cut by 3 bases and J by 6 bases, with 12 bases left in between. The CDR3 contains 13 residues. DNA of the CDR3: TGTGCCAGCAGCTTGTCTTTCGGGTTCGAGCAGTACTTC. Its protein product is CASSLSFGFEQYF.

The V gene is TRBV5-6, the J gene TRBJ2-3; TRBD2 matches 9 bases. This CDR3 contains 15 residues. Germline assignment: CDR1 SGHDT and CDR2 YYEEEE. The junction had 13 bases not matched to a gene; V was cut back by 5 bases and J by 9 bases. The CDR3 loop is CASSRGTSPLQTQYF. CDR3 nucleotides: TGTGCCAGCAGTCGCGGGACTAGCCCTTTACAAACGCAGTATTTT.

The rearrangement links TRBV18 to TRBJ1-1; D is ambiguous. CDR3 size: 14 residues. V was clipped by 2 bases and J by 1 base, with 8 bases between them. Looked up from germline, CDR1 is KGHSH and CDR2 is LQKENI. The CDR3 is CASSPNGGNTEAFF. The CDR3 nucleotides are TGTGCCAGCTCACCAAACGGAGGGAACACTGAAGCTTTCTTT. Complete variable domain (other parts from reference TRBV18 and TRBJ1-1): NAGVMQNPRHLVRRRGQEARLRCSPMKGHSHVYWYRQLPEEGLKFMVYLQKENIIDESGMPKERFSAEFPKEGPSILRIQQVVRGDSAAYFCASSPNGGNTEAFFGQGTRLTVV.

This clone appeared a single time. The V call is TRBV6-5, the J call TRBJ2-7, with unresolved D. The CDR3 consists of 11 residues. Germline values: CDR1 MNHEY, CDR2 SVGAGI. Trimming removed 7 bases at V and 6 bases at J, with 10 bases between. The CDR3 DNA is TGTGCCAGCACTGGTGGGTCCGAGCAGTACTTC. Protein: CASTGGSEQYF.

This chain's CDR3 is CASTDLTGVQEQYF. The CDR3 bases are TGCGCCAGCACGGACCTGACGGGAGTGCAGGAGCAGTACTTC. V and J are TRBV10-2 and TRBJ2-7, with D possibly being TRBD2 (6 bases). The V end was cut by 7 bases, the J end by 7 bases, with 20 bases between. The CDR3 spans 14 residues. The germline V gene has CDR1 WSHSY and CDR2 SAAADI.

CDR3 bases: TGTGCCAGCAGCGTATCGAGGACAGAAGGTTCACCCCTCCACTTT. This gives the protein CASSVSRTEGSPLHF. The V call is TRBV9, the J call TRBJ1-6; D might be TRBD1 (6 bases). From germline, CDR1 is SGDLS and CDR2 YYNGEE. This CDR3 has 15 residues. Trimming removed 1 base at V and 9 bases at J, with 14 bases between.

In its sample, this clone was seen once. The V gene is TRBV27, the J gene TRBJ1-2; D gene ambiguous. Looked up from germline, CDR1 is MNHEY and CDR2 is SMNVEV (reference sequence). Between the trimmed V and J ends, which lost 4 bases and 1 base, there was a span of 16 bases. This CDR3 spans 16 amino acids. The CDR3 loop is CASSSTPSGFNYGYTF. In DNA, the CDR3 is TGTGCCAGCAGTTCAACCCCCTCGGGCTTTAACTATGGCTACACCTTC.

The CDR3 loop is CASRTQNQETQYF. The CDR3 region has the DNA TGTGCCAGCAGAACCCAGAACCAAGAGACCCAGTACTTC. The chain is built from TRBV6-1 and TRBJ2-5; D is unclear. CDR3 size: 13 residues. Germline CDR1 is MNHNS and CDR2 is SASEGT. The V end lost 6 bases, the J end lost 0 bases, and 8 bases lay between the germline ends.

CDR3 residues: CASGYSSTDTQYF. CDR3 DNA: TGTGCCAGCGGATACTCTAGCACAGATACGCAGTATTTT. The rearrangement links TRBV28 to TRBJ2-3; D gene ambiguous. Germline values: CDR1 MDHEN, CDR2 SYDVKM. CDR3 length: 13 amino acids. Trimming stripped 8 bases from V and 0 bases from J, with 9 bases between.

The chain combines TRBV30 with TRBJ1-1; no clear D gene. This CDR3 is 16 amino acids long. V dropped 0 bases and J dropped 1 base, with 15 bases sitting between them. Per germline, CDR1 GTSNPN and CDR2 SVGIG (reference sequence). The CDR3 nucleotides read TGTGCCTGGAGTGTAGAGTTTCGTAGAGGGAACACTGAAGCTTTCTTT. This gives the protein CAWSVEFRRGNTEAFF.

The CDR3 DNA reads TGTGCCAGTAGTATAGCGGATGGCTCCTACGAGCAGTACTTC. Residues: CASSIADGSYEQYF. The V and J genes are TRBV19 and TRBJ2-7; D unclear. Germline V gene sequence: CDR1 LNHDA, CDR2 SQIVND (reference sequence). This CDR3 is built from 14 residues. V lost 1 base and J 0 bases, leaving 7 bases between the germline ends.

This rearrangement joins TRBV7-8 to TRBJ1-1; possibly TRBD1 for D (6 bases). Trimming stripped 5 bases from V and 1 base from J, with 8 bases between. The CDR3 is 13 amino acids. CDR1 is SGHVS, CDR2 FQNEAQ, per germline. The CDR3 protein is CASSVQGNTEAFF. The CDR3 DNA follows: TGTGCCAGCAGCGTACAGGGGAACACTGAAGCTTTCTTT.

This clone was observed once. V and J are TRBV28 and TRBJ2-2, with TRBD1 identical over 9 bases. The germline V gene encodes CDR1 MDHEN and CDR2 SYDVKM. The V and J ends lost 6 bases and 3 bases, in that order; junction bases with no gene match: 5. The CDR3 runs 15 residues. CDR3 sequence: CASREGTGYTGELFF. In DNA, the CDR3 is TGTGCCAGCAGGGAGGGGACAGGGTACACCGGGGAGCTGTTTTTT.

CDR3 protein: CASSQGGNTGELFF. CDR3 nucleotides: TGTGCCAGCAGCCAAGGAGGGAACACCGGGGAGCTGTTTTTT. The V gene is TRBV14, the J gene TRBJ2-2; D is unclear. Trimming took off 1 base at V and 1 base at J, with 4 bases between the two ends. This CDR3 is 14 amino acids long. Germline lookup yields CDR1 SGHDN and CDR2 FVKESK.

A few counts support this clone. The rearrangement links TRBV10-1 to TRBJ1-1, with D unresolved. This CDR3 comprises 9 residues. V lost 8 bases, J lost 6 bases, and 4 bases lay in between. Germline CDR1 reads WNHNN; CDR2 reads SYGVQD (reference sequence). CDR3 in DNA: TGCGCCAGCTTCGCTGAAGCTTTCTTT. It codes for CASFAEAFF.

This clone has only a few counts. This chain links TRBV28 with TRBJ2-7; the D is unclear. Germline values: CDR1 MDHEN, CDR2 SYDVKM. Trimming took 10 bases from V and 3 from J, leaving 10 bases between them. CDR3 size: 11 residues. CDR3: CATSLSYEQYF. The DNA for the CDR3 is TGTGCCACCTCCCTAAGCTACGAGCAGTACTTC. The whole variable domain, filled in from reference TRBV28 and TRBJ2-7, reads DVKVTQSSRYLVKRTGEKVFLECVQDMDHENMFWYRQDPGLGLRLIYFSYDVKMKEKGDIPEGYSVSREKKERFSLILESASTNQTSMYLCATSLSYEQYFGPGTRLTVT.

The V call is TRBV19, the J call TRBJ1-2; D ambiguous. The length of the CDR3 is 12 residues. Germline lookup yields CDR1 LNHDA and CDR2 SQIVND (reference sequence). Trimming took off 5 bases at V and 1 base at J, with 5 bases between the two ends. The CDR3, as DNA: TGTGCCAGTAGTGGTAATAACTATGGCTACACCTTC. Translation gives CASSGNNYGYTF.

V is TRBV7-2 and J is TRBJ2-3; a weak D match, TRBD1 (6 bases). The CDR3 spans 13 residues. The V and J ends lost 5 bases and 4 bases respectively, with 10 bases between them. From germline, CDR1 is SGHTA and CDR2 FQGNSA. CDR3 sequence (DNA): TGTGCCAGCAGCCTTACAGGGCCAGATACGCAGTATTTT. It translates to CASSLTGPDTQYF. The whole variable domain, remainder taken from reference TRBV7-2 and TRBJ2-3, is GAGVSQSPSNKVTEKGKDVELRCDPISGHTALYWYRQSLGQGLEFLIYFQGNSAPDKSGLPSDRFSAERTGGSVSTLTIQRTQQEDSAVYLCASSLTGPDTQYFGPGTRLTVL.

This clone has more than one count but fewer than ten. The chain has TRBV18 and TRBJ1-1, with no clear D. V lost 4 bases to trimming and J lost 5 bases, with 8 bases between them. Germline-derived CDR1 and CDR2 are KGHSH and LQKENI. This CDR3 is 12 amino acids long. CDR3 amino acids: CASSQIGTEAFF. The CDR3 bases are TGTGCCAGCTCACAGATCGGGACTGAAGCTTTCTTT. Full variable domain (missing parts from reference TRBV18 and TRBJ1-1): NAGVMQNPRHLVRRRGQEARLRCSPMKGHSHVYWYRQLPEEGLKFMVYLQKENIIDESGMPKERFSAEFPKEGPSILRIQQVVRGDSAAYFCASSQIGTEAFFGQGTRLTVV.

V usage is TRBV2 and J usage is TRBJ2-3; 10 bases agree with TRBD2. This CDR3 has 15 amino acids. Trimming at V came to 6 bases and at J to 2 bases, leaving 5 bases not matched to a gene. Germline V lookup: CDR1 SNHLY, CDR2 FYNNEI. In nucleotides, the CDR3 is TGTGCCAGCAGGGAACTAGCGGGGTTCACAGATACGCAGTATTTT. This sequence encodes CASRELAGFTDTQYF.

This chain connects TRBV5-1 to TRBJ2-1; 10 positions agree with TRBD2. After removal of 0 bases from V and 2 bases from J, the junction contained 2 bases not matched to a gene. The germline CDR1 and CDR2 sequences are SGHRS and YFSETQ. The CDR3 has 16 amino acids. The CDR3 DNA reads as TGCGCCAGCAGCTTGGGAGCGGGAGGGACCTACAATGAGCAGTTCTTC. Translated, it gives CASSLGAGGTYNEQFF. Using reference TRBV5-1 and TRBJ2-1 for the parts outside the CDR3, the full variable domain is KAGVTQTPRYLIKTRGQQVTLSCSPISGHRSVSWYQQTPGQGLQFLFEYFSETQRNKGNFPGRFSGRQFSNSRSEMNVSTLELGDSALYLCASSLGAGGTYNEQFFGPGTRLTVL.

V usage is TRBV5-4 and J usage is TRBJ2-1; D tentatively fits TRBD1 or TRBD2 (6 bases each). Looked up from germline, CDR1 is SGHNT and CDR2 is YYREEE (reference sequence). Trimming cost V 4 bases and J 8 bases, with 28 bases left between them. The length of the CDR3 is 18 residues. The CDR3: CASSGSGLRGRDWDEQFF. The CDR3 nucleotides are TGTGCCAGCAGCGGATCCGGGCTCCGGGGGCGGGATTGGGATGAGCAGTTCTTC.